Presented here are 20 T cell receptor beta chains from one specimen sequenced in a study of shared clonotypes between healthy human individuals. CD45RO-negative CD8 cells positively selected for CCR7 made up the naive population, which excluded terminally differentiated effector memory CD45RA+ cells. Data came from immunoSEQ multiplex PCR; TCRdb stores just in-frame clones and leaves some out. The table has millions of clones, 85% to 95% seen once. Sequencing used naive CD8+ T cells from PBMCs. All receptors come from a man aged 18 to 29 in good health. Some clones in this sample may be carry-over from other donors' samples.

DNA for the CDR3: TGTGCCAGCAGCGTAGGGCTGGGGAGCTCCTACAATGAGCAGTTCTTC. Its translation: CASSVGLGSSYNEQFF. V and J are TRBV9 and TRBJ2-1; possibly TRBD2 for D (5 bases). The CDR3 extends over 16 amino acids. V gave up 0 bases and J gave up 0 bases, with 10 bases separating them. The germline CDR1 and CDR2 sequences are SGDLS and YYNGEE.

The rearrangement links TRBV7-9 to TRBJ1-1, with D uncertain. This CDR3 is 14 amino acids long. Germline CDR1 is SEHNR and CDR2 is FQNEAQ (reference sequence). Trimming shortened V by 2 bases and J by 5 bases, and 12 bases separated the two germline ends. DNA for the CDR3: TGTGCCAGCAGCTTATCCCCCAGCGGGACTGAAGCTTTCTTT. Translated, it gives CASSLSPSGTEAFF.

The gene calls are TRBV9 and TRBJ2-5; D gene unclear. Germline CDR1 SGDLS, CDR2 YYNGEE. This CDR3 has 15 residues. The germline V and J ends were trimmed by 0 bases and 1 base, with 10 bases remaining between them. The chain's CDR3 is CASSVEGVRQETQYF. The CDR3 coding sequence is TGTGCCAGCAGCGTAGAAGGAGTACGCCAAGAGACCCAGTACTTC. Full variable domain (remainder filled in from reference TRBV9 and TRBJ2-5): DSGVTQTPKHLITATGQRVTLRCSPRSGDLSVYWYQQSLDQGLQFLIQYYNGEERAKGNILERFSAQQFPDLHSELNLSSLELGDSALYFCASSVEGVRQETQYFGPGTRLLVL.

As concerns this clone: The same CDR3 also results from other DNA sequences found in this sample. The chain links TRBV7-8 to TRBJ2-3; TRBD1 agrees at 8 bases. The CDR3 length is 15 residues. The germline V gene has CDR1 SGHVS and CDR2 FQNEAQ. The junction had 4 bases not matched to a gene; V was cut back by 5 bases and J by 0 bases. The CDR3 spells CASSPRQGSTDTQYF. DNA for the CDR3: TGTGCCAGCAGCCCAAGACAGGGGAGCACAGATACGCAGTATTTT.

V gene TRBV7-6 combines with J gene TRBJ2-2; D gene unclear. The CDR3 spans 16 residues. Germline values: CDR1 SGHVS, CDR2 FNYEAQ. Trimming shortened V by 1 base and J by 1 base, and 10 bases separated the two germline ends. The CDR3, as DNA: TGTGCCAGCAGCTTAGAAGCCGCACTGAACACCGGGGAGCTGTTTTTT. It specifies CASSLEAALNTGELFF.

This clone was counted once. The genes are TRBV6-1 and TRBJ1-5; D uncertain. Deletions cut 1 base from V and 0 bases from J, with 16 bases between. The CDR3 is 18 residues long. Germline V gene lookup returns CDR1 MNHNS and CDR2 SASEGT. CDR3 nucleotides: TGTGCCAGCAGTGAAGTTAGGACGGGGAAGTATAGCAATCAGCCCCAGCATTTT. Its protein is CASSEVRTGKYSNQPQHF.

This clone was seen just once. The V gene is TRBV7-3, the J gene TRBJ1-1, with 7 bases matching TRBD1. Germline trimming cut 6 bases from V and 3 bases from J; bases unmatched to any gene: 4. Germline V CDR1 and CDR2: SGHTA, FQGTGA. This CDR3 region has 13 residues. The CDR3 loop reads CASSPGGYTEAFF. DNA of the CDR3: TGTGCCAGCAGTCCAGGGGGGTACACTGAAGCTTTCTTT.

The rearrangement joins TRBV7-3 to TRBJ1-2; D is uncertain. CDR1 and CDR2 (germline): SGHTA, FQGTGA. CDR3 size: 15 residues. Deletions cut 1 base from V and 3 bases from J, with 12 bases between. CDR3 sequence reads: CASSLRRAADYGYTF. The CDR3, as DNA: TGTGCCAGCAGCTTAAGGCGAGCCGCGGACTATGGCTACACCTTC.

The CDR3 here is CASSLGGRAEAFF. CDR3 in DNA: TGTGCCAGCAGCTTGGGGGGGCGGGCTGAAGCTTTCTTT. The chain has TRBV5-8 and TRBJ1-1; TRBD1 might be the D (6 bases). The germline gives CDR1 SGHTS, CDR2 YDEGEE. V was cut by 0 bases and J by 6 bases, with 9 bases left in between. The CDR3 has 13 residues.

The chain uses TRBV30 and TRBJ1-1, with D tentatively TRBD1 (5 bases). V was cut by 0 bases and J by 5 bases, with 13 bases left in between. The CDR3 consists of 14 residues. Germline V gene data show CDR1 as GTSNPN and CDR2 as SVGIG (reference sequence). CDR3 sequence reads: CAWSVSKWGTEAFF. The DNA for the CDR3 is TGTGCCTGGAGTGTAAGTAAGTGGGGGACTGAAGCTTTCTTT. Complete variable domain (other parts from reference TRBV30 and TRBJ1-1): SQTIHQWPATLVQPVGSPLSLECTVEGTSNPNLYWYRQAAGRGLQLLFYSVGIGQISSEVPQNLSASRPQDRQFILSSKKLLLSDSGFYLCAWSVSKWGTEAFFGQGTRLTVV.

The rearrangement joins TRBV28 to TRBJ1-5, with TRBD1 matching 11 bases. The V segment lost 6 bases and the J segment 4 bases; nucleotides outside the gene matches: 8. The CDR3 is 16 residues long. The germline gives CDR1 MDHEN, CDR2 SYDVKM. CDR3 loop: CASRRRRDRGNQPQHF. CDR3 coding DNA: TGTGCCAGCAGGAGACGCCGGGACAGGGGGAATCAGCCCCAGCATTTT.

The chain's CDR3 is CASSEPAAREYNEQFF. In DNA form, the CDR3 reads TGTGCCAGCAGTGAGCCCGCGGCCCGGGAGTACAATGAGCAGTTCTTC. J is TRBJ2-1 and V is TRBV2, with D possibly matching TRBD2 (6 bases). The CDR3 length is 16 residues. The V gene lost 3 bases and the J gene lost 4 bases, with 16 bases spanning the gap. Per the germline V gene, CDR1 is SNHLY and CDR2 is FYNNEI. Supplemented by reference TRBV2 and TRBJ2-1, the full variable domain reads EPEVTQTPSHQVTQMGQEVILRCVPISNHLYFYWYRQILGQKVEFLVSFYNNEISEKSEIFDDQFSVERPDGSNFTLKIRSTKLEDSAMYFCASSEPAAREYNEQFFGPGTRLTVL.

V is TRBV5-1 and J is TRBJ2-5; either TRBD1 or TRBD2 may fit D (6 bases each). Germline lookup yields CDR1 SGHRS and CDR2 YFSETQ. V lost 4 bases to trimming and J lost 4 bases, with 17 bases between them. The CDR3 sequence is 15 residues long. The CDR3 DNA is TGCGCCAGCAGCCACCAGGGGCAGGGAGGAGAGACCCAGTACTTC. This sequence encodes CASSHQGQGGETQYF.

The V gene is TRBV5-4, the J gene TRBJ2-7; the match to TRBD1 covers 8 bases. The length of the CDR3 is 13 residues. The V segment lost 5 bases and the J segment 3 bases; nucleotides outside the gene matches: 4. Germline V gene lookup returns CDR1 SGHNT and CDR2 YYREEE (reference sequence). The CDR3 bases are TGTGCCAGCAGTGGGACAGGCCACTACGAGCAGTACTTC. Translated, it gives CASSGTGHYEQYF. The whole variable domain, remainder taken from reference TRBV5-4 and TRBJ2-7, is ETGVTQSPTHLIKTRGQQVTLRCSSQSGHNTVSWYQQALGQGPQFIFQYYREEENGRGNFPPRFSGLQFPNYSSELNVNALELDDSALYLCASSGTGHYEQYFGPGTRLTVT.

This chain connects TRBV29-1 to TRBJ2-3, with D perhaps given as TRBD1 or TRBD2 (5 bases each). Germline-derived CDR1 and CDR2 are SQVTM and ANQGSEA. The CDR3 is 21 residues long. CDR3: CSQTQVPPLHLRDGSTDTQYF. The CDR3 bases are TGCAGTCAAACCCAAGTTCCCCCCCTCCACCTCCGGGACGGCAGCACAGATACGCAGTATTTT.

The genes are TRBV7-9 and TRBJ2-5; D gene unclear. The germline V and J ends were trimmed by 5 bases and 3 bases, with 4 bases remaining between them. CDR1 and CDR2 from the germline V gene are SEHNR and FQNEAQ (reference sequence). The CDR3 is made up of 11 amino acids. The CDR3 spells CASSVKETQYF. Written as DNA, the CDR3 is TGTGCCAGCAGCGTAAAAGAGACCCAGTACTTC. The full variable domain, its missing parts supplied by reference TRBV7-9 and TRBJ2-5, is DTGVSQNPRHKITKRGQNVTFRCDPISEHNRLYWYRQTLGQGPEFLTYFQNEAQLEKSRLLSDRFSAERPKGSFSTLEIQRTEQGDSAMYLCASSVKETQYFGPGTRLLVL.

This chain links TRBV4-1 with TRBJ2-1, with 8 positions matching TRBD2. The CDR3 sequence is 17 residues long. The germline V gene encodes CDR1 MGHRA and CDR2 YSYEKL. Trimming at V came to 1 base and at J to 4 bases, leaving 9 bases not matched to a gene. The CDR3 sequence is CASSQGREGLKYNEQFF. Here the CDR3 DNA reads TGCGCCAGCAGCCAAGGCCGGGAGGGCCTTAAATACAATGAGCAGTTCTTC.

This rearrangement joins TRBV14 to TRBJ1-4, with 8 bases matching TRBD1. J lost 6 bases, V lost 4 bases, and 7 bases had no gene match. Germline loops: CDR1 SGHDN, CDR2 FVKESK. This CDR3 comprises 15 residues. Written as DNA, the CDR3 is TGTGCCAGCAGCCCCCGGACAGGGAGATATGAAAAACTGTTTTTT. Its translation: CASSPRTGRYEKLFF. Based on the CDR3 plus reference TRBV14 and TRBJ1-4, the full variable domain is EAGVTQFPSHSVIEKGQTVTLRCDPISGHDNLYWYRRVMGKEIKFLLHFVKESKQDESGMPNNRFLAERTGGTYSTLKVQPAELEDSGVYFCASSPRTGRYEKLFFGSGTQLSVL.

The genes are TRBV7-2 and TRBJ2-7; D is uncertain. The CDR3 has 13 residues. Per germline, CDR1 SGHTA and CDR2 FQGNSA. Trimming took 1 base from V and 7 from J, leaving 11 bases between them. This CDR3 is CASSLVRGWEQYF. In nucleotides, the CDR3 is TGTGCCAGCAGCTTAGTCAGAGGTTGGGAGCAGTACTTC.

The chain carries TRBV7-9 and TRBJ1-4; perhaps TRBD1 as D (6 bases). V lost 5 bases and J lost 4, with 14 bases in between. The CDR3 is 15 residues long. The germline V gene encodes CDR1 SEHNR and CDR2 FQNEAQ (reference sequence). The CDR3 spells CASSNNREINEKLFF. CDR3 bases: TGTGCCAGCAGCAACAACAGGGAGATTAATGAAAAACTGTTTTTT.